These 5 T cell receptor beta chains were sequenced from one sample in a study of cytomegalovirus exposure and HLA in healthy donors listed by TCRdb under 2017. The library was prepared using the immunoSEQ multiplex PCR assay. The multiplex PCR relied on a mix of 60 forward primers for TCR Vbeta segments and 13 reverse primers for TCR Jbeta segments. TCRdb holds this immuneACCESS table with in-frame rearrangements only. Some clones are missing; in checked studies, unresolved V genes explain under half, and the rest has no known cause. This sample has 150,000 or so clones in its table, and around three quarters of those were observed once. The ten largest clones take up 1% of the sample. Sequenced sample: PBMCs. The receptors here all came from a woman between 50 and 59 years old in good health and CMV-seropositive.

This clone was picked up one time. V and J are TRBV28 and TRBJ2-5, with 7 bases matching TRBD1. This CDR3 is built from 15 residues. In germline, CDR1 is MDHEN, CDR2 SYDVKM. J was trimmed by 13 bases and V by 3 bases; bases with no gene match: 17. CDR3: CASSFHWDRAGGGYF. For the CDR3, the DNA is TGTGCCAGCAGTTTTCACTGGGACAGAGCCGGCGGCGGGTACTTC.

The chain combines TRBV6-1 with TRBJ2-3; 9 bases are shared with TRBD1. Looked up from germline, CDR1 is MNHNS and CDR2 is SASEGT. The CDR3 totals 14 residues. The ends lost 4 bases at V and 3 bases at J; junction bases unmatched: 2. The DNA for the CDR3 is TGTGCCAGCAGTGGGGGACAGGGTACAGATACGCAGTATTTT. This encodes CASSGGQGTDTQYF.

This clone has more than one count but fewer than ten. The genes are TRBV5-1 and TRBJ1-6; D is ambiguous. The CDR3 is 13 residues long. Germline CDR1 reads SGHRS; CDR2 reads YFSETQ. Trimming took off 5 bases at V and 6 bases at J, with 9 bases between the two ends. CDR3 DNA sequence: TGCGCCAGCAGACAGAACCTTAATTCACCCCTCCACTTT. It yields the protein CASRQNLNSPLHF. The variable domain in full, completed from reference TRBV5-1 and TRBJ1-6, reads KAGVTQTPRYLIKTRGQQVTLSCSPISGHRSVSWYQQTPGQGLQFLFEYFSETQRNKGNFPGRFSGRQFSNSRSEMNVSTLELGDSALYLCASRQNLNSPLHFGNGTRLTVT.

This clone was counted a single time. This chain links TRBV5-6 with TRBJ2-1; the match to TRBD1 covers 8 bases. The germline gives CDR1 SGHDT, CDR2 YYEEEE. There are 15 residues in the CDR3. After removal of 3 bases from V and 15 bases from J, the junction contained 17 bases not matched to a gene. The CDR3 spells CASSSILSDRERPFF. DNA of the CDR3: TGTGCCAGCAGCTCCATACTGTCGGACAGGGAAAGGCCGTTCTTC.

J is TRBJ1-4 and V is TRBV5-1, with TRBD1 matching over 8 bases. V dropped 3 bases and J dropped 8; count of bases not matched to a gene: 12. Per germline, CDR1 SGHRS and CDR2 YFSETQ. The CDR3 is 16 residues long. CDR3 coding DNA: TGCGCCAGCAGCTACACAACCGGGACAGGTGGCGAAAAACTGTTTTTT. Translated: CASSYTTGTGGEKLFF.